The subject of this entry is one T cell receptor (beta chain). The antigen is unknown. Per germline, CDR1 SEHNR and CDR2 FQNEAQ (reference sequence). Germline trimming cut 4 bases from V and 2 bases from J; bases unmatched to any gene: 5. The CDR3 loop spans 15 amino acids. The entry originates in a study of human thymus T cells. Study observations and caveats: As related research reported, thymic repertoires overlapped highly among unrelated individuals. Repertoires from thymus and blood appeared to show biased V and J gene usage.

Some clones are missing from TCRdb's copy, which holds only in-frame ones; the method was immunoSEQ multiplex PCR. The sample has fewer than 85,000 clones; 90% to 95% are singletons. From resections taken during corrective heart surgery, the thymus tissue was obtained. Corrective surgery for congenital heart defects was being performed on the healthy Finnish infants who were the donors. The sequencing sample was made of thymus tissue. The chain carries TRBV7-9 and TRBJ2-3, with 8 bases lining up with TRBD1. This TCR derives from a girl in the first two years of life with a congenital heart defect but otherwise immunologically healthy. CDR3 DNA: TGTGCCAGCAGCTCACGGGACAGGCCCACAGATACGCAGTATTTT. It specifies CASSSRDRPTDTQYF.